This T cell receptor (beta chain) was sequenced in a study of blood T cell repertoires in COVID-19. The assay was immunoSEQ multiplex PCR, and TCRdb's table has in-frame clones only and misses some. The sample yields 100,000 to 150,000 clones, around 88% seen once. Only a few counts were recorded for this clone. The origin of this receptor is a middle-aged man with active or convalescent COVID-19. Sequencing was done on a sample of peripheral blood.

The CDR3: CASSIQDGETQYF. The CDR3 DNA follows: TGTGCCAGTAGTATCCAGGATGGAGAGACCCAGTACTTC. This sequence joins TRBV19 and TRBJ2-5; no clear D. The CDR3 totals 13 residues. Germline V gene data show CDR1 as LNHDA and CDR2 as SQIVND (reference sequence). The V gene lost 3 bases and the J gene lost 4 bases, with 9 bases spanning the gap.